This T cell receptor beta chain was recovered during a study of cytomegalovirus exposure and HLA in healthy donors. Study observations and caveats: Usually a TCR sequence was rare, but some public TCRs were found in many donors.

Repertoires were generated with immunoSEQ multiplex PCR, while TCRdb's copy carries only in-frame clones and drops some. The top ten hold approximately 0.99% of the sample, which has 60,000 or so clones, over 85% seen once. The CDR3 consists of 19 residues. Germline CDR1 reads MNHEY; CDR2 reads SMNVEV (reference sequence). The ends were cut back, 5 bases at V and 0 bases at J, with 23 bases in the middle. Comment on this clone: Antigen unknown.

The clonotype originates from a man aged 18-30 years in good health and CMV-seronegative. J is TRBJ2-1 and V is TRBV27, with TRBD2 as a possible D gene (5 bases). Input material: PBMCs. The CDR3 region is CASSHILEERLSSYNEQFF. The CDR3 region has the DNA TGTGCCAGCAGTCATATCTTGGAGGAGAGGCTGAGCTCCTACAATGAGCAGTTCTTC.